This TCR beta chain came from a study of blood T cells in healthy people across ages. Through a sample-barcoded 5' primer and a J-beta primer mix, a second PCR was run for roughly 7 to 11 cycles. TCRdb reanalysed the 5' RACE reads using MiXCR and keeps one entry per CDR3 protein. The table includes 1.5 million to 2 million distinct CDR3 sequences, about 39% detected once. In germline, CDR1 is DFQATT, CDR2 SNEGSKA (reference sequence). V lost 0 bases, J lost 7 bases, and 15 bases lay in between. The CDR3 is 15 amino acids. The genes are TRBV20-1 and TRBJ1-4; D is possibly TRBD1 (5 bases). Material for sequencing was blood. This TCR was recovered from a human donor in good health. Here the CDR3 DNA reads TGCAGTGCTAGAGATCCTAAGGGGACGGGTGAAAAACTGTTTTTT. It specifies CSARDPKGTGEKLFF.